Following are 27 T cell receptor beta chains from one sample sequenced in a study of identical twins. TCRdb re-derived calls from the 5' RACE reads in MiXCR, one entry per CDR3 protein. Of some 790,000 distinct CDR3 sequences in the sample, 15% to 20% were seen once. These same records also appear under a second study, on T cells expressing NK-cell markers.

Input material: PBMCs. The receptor source for this set is a woman under 30 in good health.

This clonotype was counted only a few times. The chain links TRBV6-1 to TRBJ2-3; D might be TRBD1 (6 bases). Deletions cut 6 bases from V and 0 bases from J, with 10 bases between. The CDR3 has 14 residues. Germline-derived CDR1 and CDR2 are MNHNS and SASEGT. The CDR3 nucleotides read TGTGCCAGCAGCAAAGACAGGAGCACAGATACGCAGTATTTT. It is translated as CASSKDRSTDTQYF.

The genes are TRBV15 and TRBJ2-7; D might be TRBD2 (6 bases). V was pared by 0 bases and J by 3 bases, with 15 bases between. The CDR3 is made up of 16 amino acids. Germline CDR1 LNHNV, CDR2 YYDKDF (reference sequence). The CDR3 here is CATSRERGAGGYEQYF. Here the CDR3 DNA reads TGTGCCACCAGCAGAGAGCGAGGGGCCGGGGGCTACGAGCAGTACTTC.

The sample holds a few counts of this clonotype. This chain uses TRBV12-3 or TRBV12-4 with TRBJ2-7, with 7 bases identical to TRBD2. The CDR3 runs to 16 residues. V shed 1 base, J shed 0 bases, and the junction held 6 bases outside the gene matches. The CDR3 DNA sequence: TGTGCCAGCAGTTTAGGGCTAGCGGAGATCTCCTACGAGCAGTACTTC. Encoded protein: CASSLGLAEISYEQYF.

In DNA, the CDR3 is TGTGCCAGCAGGAATTGGCGGAACCAAGAGACCCAGTACTTC. Its protein product is CASRNWRNQETQYF. This chain links TRBV2 with TRBJ2-5, with D unresolved. Trimming removed 6 bases from V and 0 bases from J, with 11 bases in between. The CDR3 contains 14 residues. Germline V gene data show CDR1 as SNHLY and CDR2 as FYNNEI.

This clonotype has just a few counts. The chain recombines TRBV6-1 with TRBJ1-4, with 7 bases identical to TRBD1. CDR3 size: 14 residues. Trimming at V came to 6 bases and at J to 5 bases, leaving 6 bases not matched to a gene. Germline V gives CDR1 MNHNS, CDR2 SASEGT. This CDR3 is CASRETGVNEKLFF. CDR3 DNA: TGTGCCAGCAGGGAAACAGGGGTAAATGAAAAACTGTTTTTT.

The rearrangement links TRBV20-1 to TRBJ2-7; TRBD1 or TRBD2 may be the D gene (5 bases each). The CDR3 extends over 15 amino acids. Trimming removed 3 bases from V and 6 bases from J, with 21 bases in between. CDR1 and CDR2 (germline): DFQATT, SNEGSKA (reference sequence). This CDR3 is CSARPRASLPLEQYF. CDR3 sequence (DNA): TGCAGTGCTAGGCCCAGGGCTAGCCTCCCTCTCGAGCAGTACTTC.

This clonotype came up a few times. The rearrangement links TRBV29-1 to TRBJ2-1; tentatively, D is TRBD1 (6 bases). Between the trimmed V and J ends, which lost 6 bases and 7 bases, there was a span of 10 bases. This CDR3 is 11 amino acids long. Germline V CDR1 and CDR2: SQVTM, ANQGSEA. This CDR3 is CSVATGNEQFF. The CDR3 nucleotides are TGCAGCGTGGCAACAGGGAATGAGCAGTTCTTC.

This clonotype was seen at least ten times. The chain recombines TRBV29-1 with TRBJ2-7, with TRBD1 as a possible D gene (6 bases). Germline V gene lookup returns CDR1 SQVTM and CDR2 ANQGSEA. The CDR3 is 14 residues long. V was cut by 8 bases and J by 9 bases, with 26 bases left in between. In DNA, the CDR3 is TGCAGCATCACCCAGGGGAATTGGGGTGGGGTGCAGTACTTC. Its protein product is CSITQGNWGGVQYF.

Many counts were recorded for this clonotype. The chain couples TRBV20-1 to TRBJ2-7; 13 bases match TRBD2. The V segment lost 6 bases and the J segment 4 bases; nucleotides outside the gene matches: 3. The CDR3 is made up of 13 amino acids. Germline V gene lookup returns CDR1 DFQATT and CDR2 SNEGSKA (reference sequence). The CDR3 reads CSARTSGGYEQYF. The CDR3 nucleotides are TGCAGTGCAAGGACTAGCGGGGGTTACGAGCAGTACTTC.

This clonotype was picked up a small number of times. The chain carries TRBV7-9 and TRBJ1-2; D is perhaps TRBD1 (5 bases). The V gene lost 5 bases and the J gene lost 4 bases, with 11 bases spanning the gap. Per the germline V gene, CDR1 is SEHNR and CDR2 is FQNEAQ (reference sequence). CDR3 length: 13 amino acids. The CDR3 is CASSHRDVYGYTF. CDR3 in DNA: TGTGCCAGCAGCCACCGGGACGTCTATGGCTACACCTTC.

This clonotype was counted a few times. This chain connects TRBV12-3 or TRBV12-4 to TRBJ2-6, with no clear D. The V end lost 7 bases, the J end lost 0 bases, and 7 bases lay between the germline ends. There are 14 residues in the CDR3. The CDR3 DNA reads TGTGCCAGCACCGAAACCTCTGGGGCCAACGTCCTGACTTTC. It encodes CASTETSGANVLTF.

The rearrangement links TRBV12-3 or TRBV12-4 to TRBJ2-7; 8 bases align to TRBD1. This CDR3 is 14 amino acids long. J lost 1 base, V lost 7 bases, and 6 bases had no gene match. The CDR3 spells CASTDRGVSYEQYF. Written as DNA, the CDR3 is TGTGCCAGCACCGACAGGGGCGTTTCCTACGAGCAGTACTTC.

This clonotype was seen a handful of times. DNA for the CDR3: TGTGCCAGCAGCCAAGCGGCGACCGAAGGGAATCAGCCCCAGCATTTT. This encodes CASSQAATEGNQPQHF. V usage is TRBV4-2 and J usage is TRBJ1-5; D gene ambiguous. The ends were cut back, 1 base at V and 4 bases at J, with 14 bases in the middle. CDR1 is LGHNA, CDR2 YNFKEQ, per germline. The CDR3 has 16 residues.

This clonotype was counted only a few times. V gene TRBV5-1 combines with J gene TRBJ2-7; D could derive from TRBD1 or TRBD2 (5 bases each). Trimming pared 4 bases from V and 5 bases from J, leaving 16 bases between. The CDR3 runs 14 residues. Germline-derived CDR1 and CDR2 are SGHRS and YFSETQ. This chain's CDR3 is CASSQRLGVDEQYF. Here the CDR3 DNA reads TGCGCCAGCAGCCAGAGGTTGGGGGTCGACGAGCAGTACTTC.

This clonotype was counted a few times. V usage is TRBV3-1 and J usage is TRBJ2-1, with D possibly called TRBD1 or TRBD2 (5 bases each). V lost 1 base, J lost 9 bases, and 10 bases lay in between. Germline CDR1 and CDR2: LGHDT and YNNKEL (reference sequence). The CDR3 contains 13 residues. CDR3 in DNA: TGTGCCAGCAGCCAAGGGGGGATAAGTGAGCAGTTCTTC. This sequence encodes CASSQGGISEQFF.

This clonotype was found a few times. The rearrangement links TRBV7-9 to TRBJ2-2; no reliable D call. This CDR3 contains 15 residues. Germline V gene sequence: CDR1 SEHNR, CDR2 FQNEAQ (reference sequence). Deletions cut 1 base from V and 7 bases from J, with 13 bases between. This chain's CDR3 is CASSLVDFRGGELFF. The CDR3 nucleotides are TGTGCCAGCAGCTTAGTCGATTTCCGAGGCGGGGAGCTGTTTTTT.

The rearrangement links TRBV6-5 to TRBJ2-1, with TRBD1 as a possible D gene (6 bases). Germline CDR1 and CDR2: MNHEY and SVGAGI. The CDR3 is made up of 15 amino acids. V was pared by 4 bases and J by 10 bases, with 20 bases between. Written as DNA, the CDR3 is TGTGCCAGCAGTTTGGGGGCTAGCTTCTTAGGAGAGCAGTTCTTC. Translation: CASSLGASFLGEQFF.

A few counts support this clonotype. The CDR3 coding sequence is TGCAGTGCTAGAGGGATTACGGCTCAGCCCCAGCATTTT. Translation gives CSARGITAQPQHF. The chain links TRBV20-1 to TRBJ1-5; D not certain. The CDR3 contains 13 residues. CDR1 is DFQATT, CDR2 SNEGSKA, per germline (reference sequence). With 1 base removed from V and 6 bases from J, the gap between germline ends came to 10 bases.

This clonotype was seen more than once but under ten times. This chain joins TRBV5-1 and TRBJ1-5, with D uncertain. Germline V gene lookup returns CDR1 SGHRS and CDR2 YFSETQ. The V end lost 4 bases, the J end lost 0 bases, and 14 bases lay between the germline ends. The CDR3 totals 16 residues. CDR3 sequence: CASSPGLSYSNQPQHF. CDR3 nucleotide sequence: TGCGCCAGCAGCCCTGGACTCTCGTATAGCAATCAGCCCCAGCATTTT.

The genes are TRBV5-1 and TRBJ2-1; the D gene is possibly TRBD2 (6 bases). Germline loops: CDR1 SGHRS, CDR2 YFSETQ. The CDR3 is made up of 12 amino acids. Trimming removed 1 base at V and 9 bases at J, with 8 bases between. The CDR3 region has the DNA TGCGCCAGCAGCTTGATGGGGGGTGAGCAGTTCTTC. Its translation: CASSLMGGEQFF.

The genes are TRBV20-1 and TRBJ2-1; D uncertain. Trimming left V 3 bases short and J 4 bases short, with 10 bases between. CDR3 length: 13 amino acids. CDR1 and CDR2 (germline): DFQATT, SNEGSKA (reference sequence). The CDR3 loop is CSASPRLYNEQFF. The DNA of the CDR3 is TGCAGTGCTAGTCCGAGGTTGTACAATGAGCAGTTCTTC.

This clonotype was counted many times. V is TRBV5-4 and J is TRBJ2-2; TRBD1 matches 8 bases. V shed 6 bases and J 0 bases; nucleotides not matched to a gene: 7. This CDR3 has 16 residues. Looked up from germline, CDR1 is SGHNT and CDR2 is YYREEE (reference sequence). CDR3 region: CASKGTGNSNTGELFF. For the CDR3, the DNA is TGTGCCAGCAAGGGGACAGGCAATTCGAACACCGGGGAGCTGTTTTTT.

The chain has TRBV4-3 and TRBJ2-7; 8 positions agree with TRBD1. The length of the CDR3 is 15 residues. Germline lookup yields CDR1 LGHNA and CDR2 YSLEER. Unmatched junction bases numbered 12, after V lost 4 bases and J lost 7 bases. The chain's CDR3 is CASSRATGVGGEQYF. Written as DNA, the CDR3 is TGCGCCAGCAGCCGAGCGACAGGGGTAGGTGGAGAGCAGTACTTC.

The chain joins TRBV20-1 to TRBJ2-5; tentatively, D is TRBD1 or TRBD2 (5 bases each). The germline V and J ends were trimmed by 6 bases and 4 bases, with 15 bases remaining between them. CDR1 is DFQATT, CDR2 SNEGSKA, per germline (reference sequence). The CDR3 consists of 13 residues. The CDR3: CSAPRGARETQYF. The CDR3 bases are TGCAGTGCCCCCCGAGGGGCCCGAGAGACCCAGTACTTC.

This sequence joins TRBV12-3 or TRBV12-4 and TRBJ1-1; possibly TRBD1 for D (6 bases). This CDR3 is 13 amino acids long. V was cut by 5 bases and J by 7 bases, with 14 bases left in between. The CDR3 region is CASSPQGMSEAFF. As DNA, the CDR3 is TGTGCCAGCAGTCCCCAGGGGATGAGTGAAGCTTTCTTT.

This clonotype was detected a few times. The chain couples TRBV7-8 to TRBJ1-1; 8 bases agree with TRBD1. J was trimmed by 8 bases and V by 3 bases; bases with no gene match: 5. The germline V gene encodes CDR1 SGHVS and CDR2 FQNEAQ. The CDR3 contains 13 residues. CDR3 region: CASSLTGAYEAFF. The CDR3 nucleotides are TGTGCCAGCAGCTTGACAGGGGCCTACGAAGCTTTCTTT.

This clonotype turned up a few times. The rearrangement joins TRBV5-1 to TRBJ2-2, with TRBD1 identical over 9 bases. The CDR3 runs to 15 residues. J lost 5 bases, V lost 3 bases, and 5 bases had no gene match. Per germline, CDR1 SGHRS and CDR2 YFSETQ. The CDR3 DNA sequence: TGCGCCAGCAGCTCGGGACAGGGATGGACCGGGGAGCTGTTTTTT. Translated, it gives CASSSGQGWTGELFF.